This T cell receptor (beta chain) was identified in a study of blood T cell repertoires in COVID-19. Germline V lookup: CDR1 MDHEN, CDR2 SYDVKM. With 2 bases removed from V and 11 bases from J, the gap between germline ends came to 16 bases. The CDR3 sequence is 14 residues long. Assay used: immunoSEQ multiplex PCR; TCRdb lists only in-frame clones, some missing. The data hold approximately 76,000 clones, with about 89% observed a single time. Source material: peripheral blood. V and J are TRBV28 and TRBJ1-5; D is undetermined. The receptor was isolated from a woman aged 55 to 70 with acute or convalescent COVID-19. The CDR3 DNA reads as TGTGCCAGCAGTTTAAATATTTTAATATCAGCCCAGCATTTT. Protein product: CASSLNILISAQHF.